This T cell receptor (beta chain) comes out of a study of OX40 agonist ivuxolimab in advanced cancers. Overall study context: Partial responses were seen in three patients, one with hepatocellular carcinoma and two with cutaneous melanoma. Overall study findings and caveats: Partly responding patients at 0.1-3.0 mg/kg showed some of the smallest clonal expansion. Expanded peripheral T cells had an undetermined antigen specificity.

A remark on this clone: Its antigen is as yet unknown.

Here immunoSEQ multiplex PCR was the method, and the copy in TCRdb shows in-frame clones only, minus some. The data show about 64,000 clones, roughly 80% seen once. The CDR3 runs 16 residues. J was trimmed by 2 bases and V by 6 bases; bases with no gene match: 11. Germline CDR1 is LNHDA and CDR2 is SQIVND (reference sequence). The chain employs TRBV19 and TRBJ1-1, with TRBD1 matching 8 bases. Here the sequenced sample was CD4+ or CD8+ T cells sorted from blood, taken in a trial of the OX40 agonist ivuxolimab. The receptor comes from an adult with an advanced solid tumor such as melanoma, head and neck, liver or kidney cancer. This chain's CDR3 is CASRLAFAGGNTEAFF. CDR3 nucleotide sequence: TGTGCCAGTAGATTGGCCTTCGCAGGGGGCAACACTGAAGCTTTCTTT.